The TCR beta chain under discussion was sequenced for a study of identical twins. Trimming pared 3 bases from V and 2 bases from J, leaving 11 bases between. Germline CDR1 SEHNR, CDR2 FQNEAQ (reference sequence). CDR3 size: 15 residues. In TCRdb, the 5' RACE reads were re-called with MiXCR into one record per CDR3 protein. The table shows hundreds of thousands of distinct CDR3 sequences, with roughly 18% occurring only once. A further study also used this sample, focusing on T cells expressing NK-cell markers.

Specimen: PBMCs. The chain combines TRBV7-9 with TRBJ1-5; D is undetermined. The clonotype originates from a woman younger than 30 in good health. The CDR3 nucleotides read TGTGCCAGCAGCTTTTCTGAAGTGGGCAATCAGCCCCAGCATTTT. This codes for CASSFSEVGNQPQHF. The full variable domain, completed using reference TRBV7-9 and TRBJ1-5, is DTGVSQNPRHKITKRGQNVTFRCDPISEHNRLYWYRQTLGQGPEFLTYFQNEAQLEKSRLLSDRFSAERPKGSFSTLEIQRTEQGDSAMYLCASSFSEVGNQPQHFGDGTRLSIL.